This entry lists 28 T cell receptor beta chains sequenced from one sample in a study of T cell responses to AZD1222 COVID-19 vaccine. Sequenced by immunoSEQ multiplex PCR; TCRdb stores in-frame clones only, minus some. The sample has some 130,000 clones, roughly 88% seen once. The sequencing here drew on peripheral blood, taken on day 0 of AZD1222 vaccination. The receptors were gathered from an adult in good health.

This chain joins TRBV10-3 and TRBJ2-1, with D tentatively TRBD2 (6 bases). Germline V gene data show CDR1 as ENHRY and CDR2 as SYGVKD. The CDR3 has 18 residues. V shed 4 bases and J shed 2 bases, with 21 bases lying between them. CDR3 sequence: CAISARSGGSGTYNEQFF. DNA for the CDR3: TGTGCCATCAGTGCCCGAAGTGGAGGGAGTGGGACCTACAATGAGCAGTTCTTC.

This sequence joins TRBV29-1 and TRBJ1-1; no reliable D call. This CDR3 has 12 residues. Germline V gene data show CDR1 as SQVTM and CDR2 as ANQGSEA. V was clipped by 6 bases and J by 4 bases, with 12 bases between them. CDR3 residues: CSVALRGTEAFF. The CDR3 DNA follows: TGCAGCGTCGCCCTACGTGGCACTGAAGCTTTCTTT. Supplemented by reference TRBV29-1 and TRBJ1-1, the full variable domain reads SAVISQKPSRDICQRGTSLTIQCQVDSQVTMMFWYRQQPGQSLTLIATANQGSEATYESGFVIDKFPISRPNLTFSTLTVSNMSPEDSSIYLCSVALRGTEAFFGQGTRLTVV.

This clone was detected a few times. This chain uses TRBV7-8 with TRBJ1-5; 7 nucleotides agree with TRBD1. V dropped 7 bases and J dropped 2; count of bases not matched to a gene: 11. The CDR3 length is 16 residues. The germline CDR1 and CDR2 sequences are SGHVS and FQNEAQ. CDR3 DNA sequence: TGTGCCAGCACCCTGACAGGGAGTGCCGGCAATCAGCCCCAGCATTTT. Encoded protein: CASTLTGSAGNQPQHF. Combining the CDR3 with reference TRBV7-8 and TRBJ1-5 gives the whole variable domain GAGVSQSPRYKVAKRGQDVALRCDPISGHVSLFWYQQALGQGPEFLTYFQNEAQLDKSGLPSDRFFAERPEGSVSTLKIQRTQQEDSAVYLCASTLTGSAGNQPQHFGDGTRLSIL.

The chain carries TRBV3-1 (or the pseudogene TRBV3-2) and TRBJ2-2; 14 bases match TRBD2. Germline trimming cut 4 bases from V and 7 bases from J; bases unmatched to any gene: 5. This CDR3 spans 16 amino acids. Germline-derived CDR1 and CDR2 are LGHDT and YNNKEL (reference sequence). The CDR3 reads CASSLGLAGAGGELFF. CDR3 nucleotide sequence: TGTGCCAGCAGCCTGGGACTAGCGGGAGCCGGCGGGGAGCTGTTTTTT.

The rearrangement joins TRBV7-2 to TRBJ1-6; D is perhaps TRBD1 (5 bases). The CDR3 is 16 amino acids. CDR1 SGHTA and CDR2 FQGNSA come from the germline V gene. V lost 0 bases to trimming and J lost 9 bases, with 15 bases between them. The CDR3: CASSLAGARSISPLHF. CDR3 coding DNA: TGTGCCAGCAGCTTAGCAGGGGCCAGGTCCATTTCACCCCTCCACTTT.

The V call is TRBV12-3 or TRBV12-4, the J call TRBJ2-3, with 8 bases matching TRBD2. The CDR3 is 13 amino acids. With 5 bases clipped from V and 12 bases from J, the junction kept 10 bases outside the gene matches. CDR3 in amino acids: CASSAPSGSYQYF. CDR3 bases: TGTGCCAGCAGTGCCCCTAGCGGGTCGTATCAGTATTTT.

J is TRBJ1-1 and V is TRBV7-2, with TRBD1 matching over 8 bases. Germline assignment: CDR1 SGHTA and CDR2 FQGNSA. V lost 5 bases and J lost 10; bases outside the gene matches: 9. This CDR3 is 13 amino acids long. In DNA form, the CDR3 reads TGTGCCAGCAGCGCGTCAGGGGGCGCGGGAGCTTTCTTT. Protein: CASSASGGAGAFF.

This chain uses TRBV12-3 or TRBV12-4 with TRBJ1-2; possible D gene TRBD1, 5 bases. This CDR3 region has 12 residues. Trimming took off 2 bases at V and 8 bases at J, with 9 bases between the two ends. This CDR3 is CASSLRGRGYTF. DNA of the CDR3: TGTGCCAGCAGTTTACGGGGGAGAGGCTACACCTTC.

The CDR3 loop reads CASSEQGPQVSEAFF. CDR3 nucleotides: TGTGCCAGCAGTGAGCAGGGGCCCCAGGTTAGTGAAGCTTTCTTT. V usage is TRBV6-1 and J usage is TRBJ1-1; D perhaps matches TRBD1 (6 bases). V was pared by 3 bases and J by 7 bases, with 18 bases between. This CDR3 is built from 15 residues. Germline-derived CDR1 and CDR2 are MNHNS and SASEGT.

The V call is TRBV27, the J call TRBJ1-5; no firm D call. The CDR3 has 14 residues. Trimming left V 7 bases short and J 1 base short, with 11 bases between. Germline lookup yields CDR1 MNHEY and CDR2 SMNVEV (reference sequence). In DNA form, the CDR3 reads TGTGCCAGCAACTCACTTGGAAGCAATCAGCCCCAGCATTTT. Translating it yields CASNSLGSNQPQHF.

The CDR3 spells CAWSALSGAFF. DNA of the CDR3: TGTGCCTGGAGTGCATTGAGCGGGGCATTCTTC. V gene TRBV30 combines with J gene TRBJ2-1, with 7 positions matching TRBD2. CDR1 is GTSNPN, CDR2 SVGIG, per germline (reference sequence). Trimming at V came to 1 base and at J to 16 bases, leaving 7 bases not matched to a gene. This CDR3 has 11 residues.

The CDR3 DNA is TGTGCCAGCAGCTTGGGACAGGCAGGGAGAACTGAAGCTTTCTTT. Residues: CASSLGQAGRTEAFF. This rearrangement joins TRBV5-6 to TRBJ1-1; possibly TRBD1 for D (6 bases). The CDR3 is 15 residues long. CDR1 is SGHDT, CDR2 YYEEEE, per germline. V was cut by 0 bases and J by 5 bases, with 14 bases left in between.

The chain uses TRBV5-4 and TRBJ2-7, with D possibly TRBD2 on 6 matching bases. The CDR3 is 15 residues long. CDR1 SGHNT and CDR2 YYREEE come from the germline V gene (reference sequence). The ends were cut back, 5 bases at V and 4 bases at J, with 19 bases in the middle. The CDR3 sequence is CASSPGGGGLYEQYF. CDR3 DNA: TGTGCCAGCAGTCCCGGGGGAGGAGGTTTATACGAGCAGTACTTC.

As regards this clone: Other DNA sequences of this sample code for an identical CDR3. The V and J genes are TRBV29-1 and TRBJ1-3, with a possible D match to TRBD1 (5 bases). CDR3 size: 13 residues. V was cut by 2 bases and J by 1 base, with 6 bases left in between. Germline CDR1 and CDR2: SQVTM and ANQGSEA. For the CDR3, the DNA is TGCAGCGTTGAAAAGGGGTCTGGAAACACCATATATTTT. Encoded protein: CSVEKGSGNTIYF.

This chain connects TRBV30 to TRBJ2-5, with unresolved D. CDR3 length: 11 residues. Germline values: CDR1 GTSNPN, CDR2 SVGIG (reference sequence). Trimming took 2 bases from V and 4 from J, leaving 5 bases between them. CDR3 amino acids: CAWSPGETQYF. CDR3 DNA: TGTGCCTGGAGTCCAGGAGAGACCCAGTACTTC.

V is TRBV5-6 and J is TRBJ1-5, with 10 bases lining up with TRBD1. Trimming removed 2 bases from V and 4 bases from J; junction bases left unmatched: 3. Germline CDR1 is SGHDT and CDR2 is YYEEEE. The CDR3 is made up of 15 amino acids. Written as DNA, the CDR3 is TGTGCCAGCAGCTTACGGGACAGGGGAAATCAGCCCCAGCATTTT. Its protein is CASSLRDRGNQPQHF. Full variable domain (remainder filled in from reference TRBV5-6 and TRBJ1-5): DAGVTQSPTHLIKTRGQQVTLRCSPKSGHDTVSWYQQALGQGPQFIFQYYEEEERQRGNFPDRFSGHQFPNYSSELNVNALLLGDSALYLCASSLRDRGNQPQHFGDGTRLSIL.

The rearrangement uses TRBV7-2 and TRBJ1-2; a weak D match, TRBD1 (6 bases). Looked up from germline, CDR1 is SGHTA and CDR2 is FQGNSA. CDR3 length: 12 residues. The V and J ends lost 7 bases and 10 bases respectively, with 16 bases between them. The CDR3 nucleotides read TGTGCCAGCACCTTGGGTCGGACAGACTACACCTTC. The encoded protein is CASTLGRTDYTF.

CDR3 sequence: CASSFRRLAGANTGELFF. For the CDR3, the DNA is TGTGCCAGCAGCTTTCGGAGGCTAGCGGGAGCCAACACCGGGGAGCTGTTTTTT. The V gene is TRBV11-2, the J gene TRBJ2-2, with 10 bases identical to TRBD2. CDR1 SGHAT and CDR2 FQNNGV come from the germline V gene. V dropped 3 bases and J dropped 2; count of bases not matched to a gene: 9. This CDR3 region has 18 residues.

V gene TRBV29-1 combines with J gene TRBJ2-7, with a possible D match to TRBD2 (6 bases). V was pared by 4 bases and J by 0 bases, with 13 bases between. The CDR3 sequence is 14 residues long. Germline CDR1 and CDR2: SQVTM and ANQGSEA. Here the CDR3 reads CSVALGGLSYEQYF. DNA of the CDR3: TGCAGCGTTGCGCTCGGGGGACTCTCCTACGAGCAGTACTTC.

CDR3 sequence (DNA): TGTGCCAGTAGTATACGCGGGAGTCCCCGGGAGCAGTACTTC. Protein: CASSIRGSPREQYF. The chain has TRBV19 and TRBJ2-7; 7 bases line up with TRBD2. The junction had 8 bases not matched to a gene; V was cut back by 2 bases and J by 7 bases. Per the germline V gene, CDR1 is LNHDA and CDR2 is SQIVND (reference sequence). This CDR3 contains 14 residues. The variable domain in full, with the rest retrieved from reference TRBV19 and TRBJ2-7, is DGGITQSPKYLFRKEGQNVTLSCEQNLNHDAMYWYRQDPGQGLRLIYYSQIVNDFQKGDIAEGYSVSREKKESFPLTVTSAQKNPTAFYLCASSIRGSPREQYFGPGTRLTVT.

The rearrangement links TRBV7-2 to TRBJ2-7; possibly TRBD2 for D (6 bases). Germline V gene lookup returns CDR1 SGHTA and CDR2 FQGNSA. This CDR3 comprises 16 residues. The ends were cut back, 2 bases at V and 0 bases at J, with 14 bases in the middle. DNA of the CDR3: TGTGCCAGCAGCTTATTCTCTCTCGGGAGCTCCTACGAGCAGTACTTC. Encoded protein: CASSLFSLGSSYEQYF.

The chain combines TRBV10-2 with TRBJ1-3, with no clear D. V gave up 2 bases and J gave up 6 bases, with 11 bases separating them. The germline V gene encodes CDR1 WSHSY and CDR2 SAAADI. This CDR3 spans 14 amino acids. The chain's CDR3 is CASSESGRQNTIYF. The CDR3 nucleotides read TGCGCCAGCAGTGAGAGTGGCAGGCAAAACACCATATATTTT.

The V gene is TRBV10-1, the J gene TRBJ2-7, with TRBD1 matching over 9 bases. The CDR3 runs 17 residues. Germline assignment: CDR1 WNHNN and CDR2 SYGVQD (reference sequence). The V gene end was trimmed by 1 base and the J gene end by 4 bases; junction bases not matched to a gene: 11. CDR3 bases: TGCGCCAGCAGTGAGTGGATCGGAGGGACAGGGCGATACGAGCAGTACTTC. This codes for CASSEWIGGTGRYEQYF.

This chain uses TRBV29-1 with TRBJ2-3, with 9 bases lining up with TRBD2. The V gene end was trimmed by 5 bases and the J gene end by 4 bases; junction bases not matched to a gene: 7. From germline, CDR1 is SQVTM and CDR2 ANQGSEA. This CDR3 contains 14 residues. The DNA of the CDR3 is TGCAGCGTTCTAGCGGGGCCCGGCGCAGATACGCAGTATTTT. Its translation: CSVLAGPGADTQYF.

This rearrangement joins TRBV11-3 to TRBJ2-2, with TRBD1 matching 10 bases. The CDR3 is made up of 15 amino acids. The germline CDR1 and CDR2 sequences are SGHNT and YENEEA. The J segment lost 6 bases and the V segment lost 6 bases, leaving 7 bases of the junction unmatched. The CDR3 sequence is CASRGDRGSSGELFF. Here the CDR3 DNA reads TGTGCCAGCAGGGGGGACAGGGGATCTTCCGGGGAGCTGTTTTTT.

This clone was observed a single time. The chain has TRBV3-1 (or the pseudogene TRBV3-2) and TRBJ2-1, with 7 bases that match TRBD2. The CDR3 is 16 amino acids. Losses at the gene ends were 3 bases for V and 3 bases for J; bases not matched to a gene: 8. Germline V gene data show CDR1 as LGHDT and CDR2 as YNNKEL (reference sequence). CDR3 nucleotide sequence: TGTGCCAGCAGCCAGAGCTTGTCGGGGGGCTACAATGAGCAGTTCTTC. Protein: CASSQSLSGGYNEQFF.

This chain links TRBV3-1 (or the pseudogene TRBV3-2) with TRBJ2-3; D may be TRBD2 (5 bases). The V end was cut by 5 bases, the J end by 2 bases, with 14 bases between. CDR1 and CDR2 from the germline V gene are LGHDT and YNNKEL (reference sequence). CDR3 length equals 15 residues. In nucleotides, the CDR3 is TGTGCCAGCAGCAACCGAAGAGGGAACACAGATACGCAGTATTTT. Translating gives CASSNRRGNTDTQYF.

Only one count was recorded for this clone. In DNA, the CDR3 is TGTGCCAGCAGCTTAGATATGGGAACCACTGAAGCTTTCTTT. Protein sequence: CASSLDMGTTEAFF. The chain has TRBV11-2 and TRBJ1-1; D is uncertain. Germline lookup yields CDR1 SGHAT and CDR2 FQNNGV. The CDR3 has 14 residues. V dropped 0 bases and J dropped 4 bases, with 9 bases sitting between them.